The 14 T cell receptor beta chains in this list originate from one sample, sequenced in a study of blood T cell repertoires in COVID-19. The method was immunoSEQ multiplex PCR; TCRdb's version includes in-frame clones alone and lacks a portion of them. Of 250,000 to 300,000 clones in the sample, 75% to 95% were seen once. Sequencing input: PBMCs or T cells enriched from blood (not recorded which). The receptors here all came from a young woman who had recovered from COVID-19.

CDR3 protein: CASRRDRGLSYGYTF. CDR3 in DNA: TGTGCCAGCAGACGTGACAGGGGTCTTAGCTATGGCTACACCTTC. V is TRBV28 and J is TRBJ1-2; TRBD1 agrees at 8 bases. Per the germline V gene, CDR1 is MDHEN and CDR2 is SYDVKM. The CDR3 sequence is 15 residues long. Unmatched junction bases numbered 10, after V lost 6 bases and J lost 4 bases.

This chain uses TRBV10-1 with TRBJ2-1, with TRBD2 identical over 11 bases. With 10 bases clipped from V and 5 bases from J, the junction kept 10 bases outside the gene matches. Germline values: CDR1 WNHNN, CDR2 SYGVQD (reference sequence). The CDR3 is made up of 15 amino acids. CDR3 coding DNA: TGCGCCACCGCCGGGTCTAGCGGGAGGAACAATGAGCAGTTCTTC. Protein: CATAGSSGRNNEQFF.

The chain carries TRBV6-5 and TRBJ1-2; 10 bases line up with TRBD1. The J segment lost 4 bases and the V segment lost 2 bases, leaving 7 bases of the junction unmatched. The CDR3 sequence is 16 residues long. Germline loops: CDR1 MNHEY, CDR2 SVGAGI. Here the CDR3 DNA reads TGTGCCAGCAGTTACACCCGTAGGGACAGGGGCTATGGCTACACCTTC. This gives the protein CASSYTRRDRGYGYTF.

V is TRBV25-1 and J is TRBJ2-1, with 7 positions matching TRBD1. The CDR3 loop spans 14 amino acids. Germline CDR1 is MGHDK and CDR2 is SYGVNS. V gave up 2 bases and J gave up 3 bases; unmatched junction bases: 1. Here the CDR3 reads CASSEGTVYNEQFF. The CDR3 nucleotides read TGTGCCAGCAGTGAAGGGACAGTCTACAATGAGCAGTTCTTC.

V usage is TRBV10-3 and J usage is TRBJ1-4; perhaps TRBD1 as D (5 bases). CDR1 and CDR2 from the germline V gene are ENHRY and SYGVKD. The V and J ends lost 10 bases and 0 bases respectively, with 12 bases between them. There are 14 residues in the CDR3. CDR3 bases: TGTGCCACCTATGACAGTACAACTAATGAAAAACTGTTTTTT. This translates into CATYDSTTNEKLFF.

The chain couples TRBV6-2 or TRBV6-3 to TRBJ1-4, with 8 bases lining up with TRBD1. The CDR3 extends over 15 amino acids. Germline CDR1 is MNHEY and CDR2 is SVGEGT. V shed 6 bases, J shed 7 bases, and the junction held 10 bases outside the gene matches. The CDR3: CASSPFQGAGEKLFF. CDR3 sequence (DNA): TGTGCCAGCAGCCCCTTCCAGGGGGCCGGTGAAAAACTGTTTTTT.

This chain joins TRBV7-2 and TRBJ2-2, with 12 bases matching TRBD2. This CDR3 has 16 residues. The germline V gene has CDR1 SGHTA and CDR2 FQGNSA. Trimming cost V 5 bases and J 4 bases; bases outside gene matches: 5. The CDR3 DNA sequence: TGTGCCAGCAGCGGACTAGCGGGACGCGGCACCGGGGAGCTGTTTTTT. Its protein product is CASSGLAGRGTGELFF. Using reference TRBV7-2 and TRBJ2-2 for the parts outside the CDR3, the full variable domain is GAGVSQSPSNKVTEKGKDVELRCDPISGHTALYWYRQSLGQGLEFLIYFQGNSAPDKSGLPSDRFSAERTGGSVSTLTIQRTQQEDSAVYLCASSGLAGRGTGELFFGEGSRLTVL.

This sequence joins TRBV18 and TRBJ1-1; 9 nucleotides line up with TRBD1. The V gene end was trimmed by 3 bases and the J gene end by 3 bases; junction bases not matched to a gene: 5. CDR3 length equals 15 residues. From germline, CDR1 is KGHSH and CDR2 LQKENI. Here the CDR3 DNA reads TGTGCCAGCTCACCCGGACAGGGGCGTTACACTGAAGCTTTCTTT. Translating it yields CASSPGQGRYTEAFF. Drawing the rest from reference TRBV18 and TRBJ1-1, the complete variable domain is NAGVMQNPRHLVRRRGQEARLRCSPMKGHSHVYWYRQLPEEGLKFMVYLQKENIIDESGMPKERFSAEFPKEGPSILRIQQVVRGDSAAYFCASSPGQGRYTEAFFGQGTRLTVV.

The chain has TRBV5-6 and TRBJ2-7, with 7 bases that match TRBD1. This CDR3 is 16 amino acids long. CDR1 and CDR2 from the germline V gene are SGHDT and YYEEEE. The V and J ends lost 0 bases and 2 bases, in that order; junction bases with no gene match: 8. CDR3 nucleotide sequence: TGTGCCAGCAGCTTGGAAAGGGGGCGCTTCCCCTACGAGCAGTACTTC. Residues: CASSLERGRFPYEQYF.

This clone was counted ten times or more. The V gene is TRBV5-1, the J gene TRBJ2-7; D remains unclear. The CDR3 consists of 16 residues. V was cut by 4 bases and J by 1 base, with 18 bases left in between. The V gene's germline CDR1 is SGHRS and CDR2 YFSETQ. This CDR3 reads CASSPVGETISYEQYF. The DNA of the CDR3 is TGCGCCAGCAGCCCCGTCGGCGAGACAATATCCTACGAGCAGTACTTC.

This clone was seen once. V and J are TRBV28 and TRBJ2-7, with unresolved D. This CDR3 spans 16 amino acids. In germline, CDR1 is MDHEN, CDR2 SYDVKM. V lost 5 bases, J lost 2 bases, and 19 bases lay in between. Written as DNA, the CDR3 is TGTGCCAGCAGTCTCCCCCCGAGTCAGGTACCCTACGAGCAGTACTTC. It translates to CASSLPPSQVPYEQYF.

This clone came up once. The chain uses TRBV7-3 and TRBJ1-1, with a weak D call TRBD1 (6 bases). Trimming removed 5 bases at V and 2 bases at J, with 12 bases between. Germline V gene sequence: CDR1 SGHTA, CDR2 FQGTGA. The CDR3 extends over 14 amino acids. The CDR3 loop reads CASSVGQPNTEAFF. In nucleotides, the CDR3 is TGTGCCAGCAGCGTTGGACAGCCCAACACTGAAGCTTTCTTT.

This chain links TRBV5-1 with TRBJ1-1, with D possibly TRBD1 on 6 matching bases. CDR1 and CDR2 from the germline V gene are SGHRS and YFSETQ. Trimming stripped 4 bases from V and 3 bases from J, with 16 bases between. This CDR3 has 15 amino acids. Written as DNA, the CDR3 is TGCGCCAGCAGCCCGGAGGGGGGGTTGTACACTGAAGCTTTCTTT. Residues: CASSPEGGLYTEAFF.

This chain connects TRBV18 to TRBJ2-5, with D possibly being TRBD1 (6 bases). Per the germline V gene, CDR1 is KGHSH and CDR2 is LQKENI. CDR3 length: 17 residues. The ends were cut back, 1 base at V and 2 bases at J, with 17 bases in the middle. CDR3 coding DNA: TGTGCCAGCTCACCACGATCCACAAGTGGGACACAAGAGACCCAGTACTTC. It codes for CASSPRSTSGTQETQYF.